These T cell receptor beta chains were read from a single sample in a study of blood T cell repertoires in COVID-19. Assay used: immunoSEQ multiplex PCR; TCRdb lists only in-frame clones, some missing. The profile shows 200,000 or so clones, around 80% of them singletons. Specimen: PBMCs or T cells enriched from blood (not recorded which). All receptors come from a man aged 55 to 69 who had recovered from COVID-19. The CDR3 runs from the conserved cysteine through the conserved F or W. A D gene is named only where the DNA matches it firmly. Clone sizes are given selectively: once, few, many, or a class where the clone is expanded.

TRBD2	15	.	TRBJ2-5	TRBV27	CASSKLAGIQETQYF	TGTGCCAGCAGTAAACTAGCGGGGATACAAGAGACCCAGTACTTC
.	14	.	TRBJ2-5	TRBV15	CATSKARTAETQYF	TGTGCCACCAGCAAAGCCAGGACAGCGGAGACCCAGTACTTC
TRBD1	15	.	TRBJ1-1	TRBV7-9	CASSSRGQGGTEAFF	TGTGCCAGCAGCTCCCGGGGACAGGGCGGCACTGAAGCTTTCTTT
.	17	.	TRBJ2-6	TRBV19	CASSIRGAGSGANVLTF	TGTGCCAGTAGTATCCGCGGGGCGGGCTCTGGGGCCAACGTCCTGACTTTC
.	15	few	TRBJ1-1	TRBV7-2	CASSSRVGGRTEAFF	TGTGCCAGCAGCTCTAGGGTCGGGGGGCGAACTGAAGCTTTCTTT
.	15	.	TRBJ1-1	TRBV9	CASSVGRGLNTEAFF	TGTGCCAGCAGCGTAGGTAGGGGCCTGAACACTGAAGCTTTCTTT
.	16	.	TRBJ2-7	TRBV24-1	CATSAFSHTESYEQYF	TGTGCCACCAGTGCATTCTCCCACACAGAGTCCTACGAGCAGTACTTC
TRBD1	15	.	TRBJ2-3	TRBV18	CASSPGTGVTDTQYF	TGTGCCAGCTCACCGGGGACAGGGGTCACAGATACGCAGTATTTT
.	12	.	TRBJ1-2	TRBV3-1/TRBV3-2	CASSHARYGYTF	TGTGCCAGCAGCCATGCCAGGTATGGCTACACCTTC
.	14	once	TRBJ1-1	TRBV3-1/TRBV3-2	CASSQETGNTEAFF	TGTGCCAGCAGCCAGGAAACAGGGAACACTGAAGCTTTCTTT
TRBD1	16	.	TRBJ1-5	TRBV30	CAWSRPGQGHYQPQHF	TGTGCCTGGAGTCGACCGGGACAGGGTCATTATCAGCCCCAGCATTTT
.	16	.	TRBJ1-2	TRBV5-4	CASSLDSRVANYGYTF	TGTGCCAGCAGCTTGGATTCCAGGGTGGCTAACTATGGCTACACCTTC
TRBD1	16	.	TRBJ2-7	TRBV3-1/TRBV3-2	CASSQDRTGISYEQYF	TGTGCCAGCAGCCAAGACAGGACAGGCATCTCCTACGAGCAGTACTTC